These 5 T cell receptor beta chains were sequenced from one sample in a study of shared clonotypes between healthy human individuals. Sequencing used immunoSEQ multiplex PCR; TCRdb keeps in-frame clones, though not all of them. The sample lists a few hundred thousand clones, around 80% seen once, with over 9.5% in the top ten. The specimen was PBMCs. The receptors here all came from a woman between 40 and 55 years old in good health. Some clones in this sample may be carry-over from other donors' samples.

The chain couples TRBV5-1 to TRBJ2-5; a possible D gene is TRBD2 (6 bases). The CDR3 runs 17 residues. V shed 2 bases and J shed 11 bases, with 28 bases lying between them. Germline V gives CDR1 SGHRS, CDR2 YFSETQ. CDR3 nucleotide sequence: TGCGCCAGCAGCTTAAAACTTTCTAGCGAGAAGTTCGTGGAGCAGTACTTC. Its protein is CASSLKLSSEKFVEQYF.

The CDR3 sequence: CASSPGRQGRLHEQYF. The CDR3 bases are TGTGCCAGCAGCCCGGGAAGACAGGGCCGGCTCCACGAGCAGTACTTC. J is TRBJ2-7 and V is TRBV7-9, with 7 positions matching TRBD1. The germline CDR1 and CDR2 sequences are SEHNR and FQNEAQ (reference sequence). Unmatched junction bases numbered 15, after V lost 5 bases and J lost 5 bases. The CDR3 totals 16 residues. Full variable domain (remainder filled in from reference TRBV7-9 and TRBJ2-7): DTGVSQNPRHKITKRGQNVTFRCDPISEHNRLYWYRQTLGQGPEFLTYFQNEAQLEKSRLLSDRFSAERPKGSFSTLEIQRTEQGDSAMYLCASSPGRQGRLHEQYFGPGTRLTVT.

The chain recombines TRBV19 with TRBJ1-5; D gene ambiguous. The CDR3 is 15 amino acids. V dropped 1 base and J dropped 0 bases, with 7 bases sitting between them. Germline loops: CDR1 LNHDA, CDR2 SQIVND (reference sequence). The CDR3 DNA reads TGTGCCAGTAGTATAGTGGGATTTAGCAATCAGCCCCAGCATTTT. It translates to CASSIVGFSNQPQHF.

The chain couples TRBV5-1 to TRBJ2-1; 10 bases are a match to TRBD1. The CDR3 loop spans 16 amino acids. Germline assignment: CDR1 SGHRS and CDR2 YFSETQ. Unmatched junction bases numbered 8, after V lost 0 bases and J lost 8 bases. CDR3 amino acids: CASSLVVGQGDYEQFF. The CDR3 nucleotides read TGCGCCAGCAGCTTGGTAGTAGGACAGGGGGACTATGAGCAGTTCTTC.

V gene TRBV28 combines with J gene TRBJ2-3, with 7 bases lining up with TRBD2. This CDR3 spans 16 amino acids. CDR1 and CDR2 (germline): MDHEN, SYDVKM. The V and J ends lost 7 bases and 0 bases, in that order; junction bases with no gene match: 10. CDR3 nucleotide sequence: TGTGCCAGCAAGGCGCGGGAGATGGAGAGCACAGATACGCAGTATTTT. Translation gives CASKAREMESTDTQYF.